This TCR beta chain stems from a study of T cell repertoires in ileal Crohn's disease. Method: immunoSEQ multiplex PCR; TCRdb's copy keeps in-frame clones and lacks some. The sample shows about 2,400 clones, approximately 72% of them seen only once. Regarding time point: neoterminal ileum biopsy at postoperative endoscopy, about 6 months after surgery. In its sample, this clone was seen once. Germline V gives CDR1 DFQATT, CDR2 SNEGSKA (reference sequence). The CDR3 extends over 11 amino acids. V shed 5 bases and J 6 bases; nucleotides not matched to a gene: 1. This clonotype was sampled from an adult with Crohn's disease. This sequence joins TRBV20-1 and TRBJ2-3; 8 nucleotides match TRBD1. The sequenced sample was ileal tissue. CDR3 DNA sequence: TGCAGTGCTTGGACAGGGGATACGCAGTATTTT. It encodes CSAWTGDTQYF.